These T cell receptor beta chains were read from a single sample in a study of cytomegalovirus exposure and HLA in healthy donors. This table comes from immunoSEQ multiplex PCR, and its TCRdb copy is limited to in-frame clones, with some not included. The data show about 54,000 clones, and the top ten clones hold 6.5% to 8.5%. Sequencing input: PBMCs. These receptors originate from a woman between 35 and 50 years old in good health and CMV-seronegative. The CDR3 runs from the conserved cysteine through the conserved F or W. A D gene is named only where the DNA matches it firmly.

d_gene: .
j_gene: TRBJ1-4
v_gene: TRBV6-5
CDR3aa: CASGQPNEKLFF
CDR3nt: TGTGCCAGCGGCCAACCGAATGAAAAACTGTTTTTT

d_gene: TRBD2
j_gene: TRBJ2-7
v_gene: TRBV25-1
CDR3aa: CASSRLVRGGEEEQYF
CDR3nt: TGTGCCAGCAGTAGATTGGTGCGGGGGGGCGAGGAGGAGCAGTACTTC

d_gene: .
j_gene: TRBJ1-5
v_gene: TRBV6-6
CDR3aa: CASSRQGNQPQHF
CDR3nt: TGTGCCAGCAGCCGACAGGGCAATCAGCCCCAGCATTTT

d_gene: TRBD1
j_gene: TRBJ2-5
v_gene: TRBV4-2
CDR3aa: CASSQGQGVRETQYF
CDR3nt: TGTGCCAGCAGCCAAGGGCAGGGGGTCCGAGAGACCCAGTACTTC

d_gene: .
j_gene: TRBJ2-5
v_gene: TRBV5-1
CDR3aa: CASSLGPQGAGATQYF
CDR3nt: TGCGCCAGCAGCTTGGGACCCCAGGGGGCGGGGGCGACCCAGTACTTC

d_gene: TRBD2
j_gene: TRBJ2-1
v_gene: TRBV4-2
CDR3aa: CASSQEIGLAGNEQFF
CDR3nt: TGTGCCAGCAGCCAAGAAATAGGACTAGCGGGGAATGAGCAGTTCTTC

d_gene: TRBD1
j_gene: TRBJ2-7
v_gene: TRBV7-2
CDR3aa: CASSFGTGDFYEQYF
CDR3nt: TGTGCCAGCAGCTTCGGGACAGGGGATTTCTACGAGCAGTACTTC

d_gene: .
j_gene: TRBJ2-3
v_gene: TRBV7-9
CDR3aa: CASSLGGWGDTDTQYF
CDR3nt: TGTGCCAGCAGCTTGGGCGGATGGGGGGACACAGATACGCAGTATTTT

d_gene: .
j_gene: TRBJ1-1
v_gene: TRBV11-3
CDR3aa: CASSLAGRGGGEAFF
CDR3nt: TGTGCCAGCAGCTTAGCCGGCCGGGGAGGCGGTGAAGCTTTCTTT

d_gene: .
j_gene: TRBJ1-2
v_gene: TRBV7-9
CDR3aa: CASSLAGVQGSGYTF
CDR3nt: TGTGCCAGCAGCTTAGCAGGGGTGCAGGGTAGCGGCTACACCTTC

d_gene: .
j_gene: TRBJ1-2
v_gene: TRBV7-8
CDR3aa: CASSLQGTSNYGYTF
CDR3nt: TGTGCCAGCAGCCTCCAGGGGACGTCGAACTATGGCTACACCTTC

d_gene: .
j_gene: TRBJ2-3
v_gene: TRBV28
CDR3aa: CASSPPLLAASTDTQYF
CDR3nt: TGTGCCAGCAGTCCTCCCCTTCTAGCAGCTAGCACAGATACGCAGTATTTT

d_gene: .
j_gene: TRBJ1-3
v_gene: TRBV30
CDR3aa: CAWSQPRVLSGNTIYF
CDR3nt: TGTGCCTGGAGCCAACCCAGGGTCCTTTCTGGAAACACCATATATTTT

d_gene: TRBD1
j_gene: TRBJ2-7
v_gene: TRBV19
CDR3aa: CASSIGQASSYEQYF
CDR3nt: TGTGCCAGTAGTATCGGACAGGCAAGCTCCTACGAGCAGTACTTC

d_gene: TRBD2
j_gene: TRBJ2-1
v_gene: TRBV9
CDR3aa: CASSVLVDGRAVFNEQFF
CDR3nt: TGTGCCAGCAGCGTACTGGTCGACGGGAGGGCCGTTTTCAATGAGCAGTTCTTC

d_gene: TRBD2
j_gene: TRBJ2-2
v_gene: TRBV30
CDR3aa: CAWRGTSGDTGELFF
CDR3nt: TGTGCCTGGCGAGGGACTAGCGGGGACACCGGGGAGCTGTTTTTT

d_gene: TRBD1
j_gene: TRBJ1-2
v_gene: TRBV29-1
CDR3aa: CSVDATGPRGYTF
CDR3nt: TGCAGCGTTGACGCGACAGGGCCACGTGGCTACACCTTC

d_gene: .
j_gene: TRBJ1-6
v_gene: TRBV19
CDR3aa: CASSIRQGNSPLHF
CDR3nt: TGTGCCAGTAGTATACGGCAGGGTAATTCACCCCTCCACTTT

d_gene: .
j_gene: TRBJ1-4
v_gene: TRBV5-6
CDR3aa: CASSYEGLGEKLFF
CDR3nt: TGTGCCAGCAGCTACGAGGGATTGGGTGAAAAACTGTTTTTT

d_gene: .
j_gene: TRBJ1-5
v_gene: TRBV19
CDR3aa: CASSRDRGSNQPQHF
CDR3nt: TGTGCCAGTAGCAGAGATCGAGGGAGCAATCAGCCCCAGCATTTT

d_gene: .
j_gene: TRBJ2-7
v_gene: TRBV7-2
CDR3aa: CASSLVVGDYEQYF
CDR3nt: TGTGCCAGCAGCTTAGTTGTCGGAGACTACGAGCAGTACTTC

d_gene: TRBD2
j_gene: TRBJ2-1
v_gene: TRBV4-2
CDR3aa: CASSQSPTSADEQFF
CDR3nt: TGTGCCAGCAGCCAGTCCCCAACTAGCGCTGATGAGCAGTTCTTC

d_gene: TRBD2
j_gene: TRBJ2-1
v_gene: TRBV7-9
CDR3aa: CASSFRTSGNNEQFF
CDR3nt: TGTGCCAGCAGTTTCCGGACTAGCGGGAACAATGAGCAGTTCTTC